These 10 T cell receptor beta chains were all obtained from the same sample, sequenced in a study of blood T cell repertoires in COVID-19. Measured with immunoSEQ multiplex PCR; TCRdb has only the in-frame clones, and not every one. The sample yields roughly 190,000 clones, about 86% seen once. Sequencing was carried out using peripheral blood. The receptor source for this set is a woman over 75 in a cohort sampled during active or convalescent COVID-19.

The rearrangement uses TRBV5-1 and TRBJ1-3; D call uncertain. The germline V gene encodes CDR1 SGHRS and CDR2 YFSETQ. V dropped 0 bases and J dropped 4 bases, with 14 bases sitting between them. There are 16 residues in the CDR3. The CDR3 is CASSLAAGSRGNTIYF. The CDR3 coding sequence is TGCGCCAGCAGCTTGGCCGCGGGGTCAAGAGGAAACACCATATATTTT.

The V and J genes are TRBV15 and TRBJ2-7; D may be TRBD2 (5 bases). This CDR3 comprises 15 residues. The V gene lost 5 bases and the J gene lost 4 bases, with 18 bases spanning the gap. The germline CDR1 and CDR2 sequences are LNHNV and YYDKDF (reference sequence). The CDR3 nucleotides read TGTGCCACCAGCCCGTCGGCCCTAGCTTCGTACGAGCAGTACGTC. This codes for CATSPSALASYEQYV.

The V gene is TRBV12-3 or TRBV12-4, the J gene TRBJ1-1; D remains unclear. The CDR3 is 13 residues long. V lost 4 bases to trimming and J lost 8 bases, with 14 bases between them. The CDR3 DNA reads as TGTGCCAGCAGTTCCTTATATCCGACAGAAGCTTTCTTT. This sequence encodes CASSSLYPTEAFF.

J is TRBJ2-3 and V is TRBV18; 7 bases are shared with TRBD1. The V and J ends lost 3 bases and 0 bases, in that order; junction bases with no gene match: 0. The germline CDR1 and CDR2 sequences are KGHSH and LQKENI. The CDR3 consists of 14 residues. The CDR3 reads CASSPDRSTDTQYF. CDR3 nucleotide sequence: TGTGCCAGCTCACCGGACAGGAGCACAGATACGCAGTATTTT. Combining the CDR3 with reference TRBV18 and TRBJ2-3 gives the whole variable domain NAGVMQNPRHLVRRRGQEARLRCSPMKGHSHVYWYRQLPEEGLKFMVYLQKENIIDESGMPKERFSAEFPKEGPSILRIQQVVRGDSAAYFCASSPDRSTDTQYFGPGTRLTVL.

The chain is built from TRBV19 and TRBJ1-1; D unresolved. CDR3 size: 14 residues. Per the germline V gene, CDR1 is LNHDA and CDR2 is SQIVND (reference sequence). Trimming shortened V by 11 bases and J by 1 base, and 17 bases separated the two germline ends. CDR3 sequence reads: CAAALSGQNTEAFF. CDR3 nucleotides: TGTGCCGCGGCTTTGTCTGGCCAGAACACTGAAGCTTTCTTT.

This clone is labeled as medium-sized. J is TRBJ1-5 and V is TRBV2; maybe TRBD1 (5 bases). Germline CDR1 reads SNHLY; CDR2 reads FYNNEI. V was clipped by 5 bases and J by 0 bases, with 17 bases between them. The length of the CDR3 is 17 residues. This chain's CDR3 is CASSRDIAGYSNQPQHF. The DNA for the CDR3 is TGTGCCAGCAGTCGTGACATTGCAGGGTATAGCAATCAGCCCCAGCATTTT.

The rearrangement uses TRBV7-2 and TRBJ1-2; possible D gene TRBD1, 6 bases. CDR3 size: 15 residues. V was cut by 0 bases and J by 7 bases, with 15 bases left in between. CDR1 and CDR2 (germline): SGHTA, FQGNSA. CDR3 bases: TGTGCCAGCAGCTTAGCGATGGCAGGGGTCTCTGGCTACACCTTC. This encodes CASSLAMAGVSGYTF. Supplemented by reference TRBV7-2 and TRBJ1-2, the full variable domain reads GAGVSQSPSNKVTEKGKDVELRCDPISGHTALYWYRQSLGQGLEFLIYFQGNSAPDKSGLPSDRFSAERTGGSVSTLTIQRTQQEDSAVYLCASSLAMAGVSGYTFGSGTRLTVV.

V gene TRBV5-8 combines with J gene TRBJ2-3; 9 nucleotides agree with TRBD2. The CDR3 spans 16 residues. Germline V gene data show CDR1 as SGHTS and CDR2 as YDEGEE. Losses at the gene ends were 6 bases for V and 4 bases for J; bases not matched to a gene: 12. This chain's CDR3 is CASMIPAGGGPDTQYF. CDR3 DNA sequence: TGTGCCAGCATGATCCCGGCGGGGGGGGGACCAGATACGCAGTATTTT. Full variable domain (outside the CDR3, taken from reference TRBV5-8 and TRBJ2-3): EAGVTQSPTHLIKTRGQQATLRCSPISGHTSVYWYQQALGLGLQFLLWYDEGEERNRGNFPPRFSGRQFPNYSSELNVNALELEDSALYLCASMIPAGGGPDTQYFGPGTRLTVL.

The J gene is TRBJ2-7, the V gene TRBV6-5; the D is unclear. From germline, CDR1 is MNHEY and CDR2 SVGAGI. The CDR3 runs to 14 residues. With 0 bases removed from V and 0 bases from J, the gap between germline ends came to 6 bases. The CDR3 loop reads CASSYSFSSYEQYF. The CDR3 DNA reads TGTGCCAGCAGTTACTCGTTTAGCTCCTACGAGCAGTACTTC.

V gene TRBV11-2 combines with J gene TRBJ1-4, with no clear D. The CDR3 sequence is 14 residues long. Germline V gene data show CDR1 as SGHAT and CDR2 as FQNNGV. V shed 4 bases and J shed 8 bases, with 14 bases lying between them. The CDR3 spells CASSSTPIGEKLFF. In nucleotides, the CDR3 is TGTGCCAGCAGCTCGACACCAATCGGAGAAAAACTGTTTTTT.